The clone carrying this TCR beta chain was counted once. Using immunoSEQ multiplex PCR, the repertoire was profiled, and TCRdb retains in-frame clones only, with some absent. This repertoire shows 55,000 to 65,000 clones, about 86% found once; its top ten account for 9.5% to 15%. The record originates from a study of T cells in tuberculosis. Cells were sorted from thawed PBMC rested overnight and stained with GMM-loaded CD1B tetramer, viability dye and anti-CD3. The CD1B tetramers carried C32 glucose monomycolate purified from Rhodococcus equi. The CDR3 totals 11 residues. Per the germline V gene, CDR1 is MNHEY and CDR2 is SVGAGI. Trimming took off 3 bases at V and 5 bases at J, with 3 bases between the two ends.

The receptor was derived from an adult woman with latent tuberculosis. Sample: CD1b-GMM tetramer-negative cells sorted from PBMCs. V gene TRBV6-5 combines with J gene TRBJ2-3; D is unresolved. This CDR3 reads CASSYKDTQYF. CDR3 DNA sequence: TGTGCCAGCAGTTATAAAGATACGCAGTATTTT.